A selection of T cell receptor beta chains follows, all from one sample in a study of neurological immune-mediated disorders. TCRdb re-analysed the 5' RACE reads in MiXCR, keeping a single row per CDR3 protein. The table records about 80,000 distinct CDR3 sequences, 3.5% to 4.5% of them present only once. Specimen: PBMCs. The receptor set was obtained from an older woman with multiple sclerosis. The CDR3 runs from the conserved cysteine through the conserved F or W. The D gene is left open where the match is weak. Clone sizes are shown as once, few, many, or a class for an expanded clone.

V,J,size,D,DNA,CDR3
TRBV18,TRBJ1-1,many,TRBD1,TGTGCCAGCTCATTAAAGACAGGGATGGCTGAAGCTTTCTTT,CASSLKTGMAEAFF
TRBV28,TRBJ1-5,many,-,TGTGCCAGCAGTATTCGACGAGTGGGACAGCATTTT,CASSIRRVGQHF
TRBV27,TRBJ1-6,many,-,TGTGCCAGCTCAGGGGACTATAATTCACCCCTCCACTTT,CASSGDYNSPLHF
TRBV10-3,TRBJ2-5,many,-,TGTGCCATCAGTGAGTTAGGGTTTGCGGAGACCCAGTACTTC,CAISELGFAETQYF
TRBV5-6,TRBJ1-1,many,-,TGTGCCAGCAGCATGACCGCGAGTACTGAAGCTTTCTTT,CASSMTASTEAFF
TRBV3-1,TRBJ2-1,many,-,TGTGCCAGCAGCCTAGGGGCGGGGACCTACAATGAGCAGTTCTTC,CASSLGAGTYNEQFF
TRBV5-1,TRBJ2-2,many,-,TGCGCCAGCAGCTTGGACGGGGGGAACACCGGGGAGCTGTTTTTT,CASSLDGGNTGELFF
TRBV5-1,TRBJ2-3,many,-,TGCGCCAGCAGCGGGGTGAAAGGTCGGGGAGATACGCAGTATTTT,CASSGVKGRGDTQYF
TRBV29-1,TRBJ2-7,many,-,TGCAGCGTTGTCGGTTGGCAGGGTGGTAACGAGCAGTACTTC,CSVVGWQGGNEQYF
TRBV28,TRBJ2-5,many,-,TGTGCCAGCAAACCGGGACACCAACAAGAGACCCAGTACTTC,CASKPGHQQETQYF